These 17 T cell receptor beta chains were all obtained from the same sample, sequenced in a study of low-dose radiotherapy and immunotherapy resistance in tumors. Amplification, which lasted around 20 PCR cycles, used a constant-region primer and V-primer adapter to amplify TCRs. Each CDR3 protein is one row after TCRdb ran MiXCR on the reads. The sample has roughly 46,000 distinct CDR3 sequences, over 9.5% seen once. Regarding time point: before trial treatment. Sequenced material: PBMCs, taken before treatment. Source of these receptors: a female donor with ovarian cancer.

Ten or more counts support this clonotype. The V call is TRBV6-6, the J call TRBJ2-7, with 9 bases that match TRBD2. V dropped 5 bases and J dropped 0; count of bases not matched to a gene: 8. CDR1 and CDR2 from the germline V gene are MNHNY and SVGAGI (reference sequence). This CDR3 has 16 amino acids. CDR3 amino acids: CASSTRSGGSSYEQYF. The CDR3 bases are TGTGCCAGCAGTACTAGAAGCGGGGGGAGCTCCTACGAGCAGTACTTC.

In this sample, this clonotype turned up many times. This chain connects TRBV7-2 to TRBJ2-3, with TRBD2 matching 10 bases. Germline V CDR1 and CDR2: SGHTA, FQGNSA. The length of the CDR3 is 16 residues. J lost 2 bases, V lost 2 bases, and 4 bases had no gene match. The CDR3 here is CASSLLAGGPTDTQYF. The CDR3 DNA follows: TGTGCCAGCAGCTTATTAGCGGGAGGACCCACAGATACGCAGTATTTT.

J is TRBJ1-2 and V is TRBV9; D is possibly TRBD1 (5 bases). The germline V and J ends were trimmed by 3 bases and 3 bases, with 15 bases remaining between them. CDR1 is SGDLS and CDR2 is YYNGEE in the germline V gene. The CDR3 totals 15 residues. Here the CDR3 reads CASSASQGGDYGYTF. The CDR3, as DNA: TGTGCCAGCAGCGCCAGCCAGGGTGGGGACTATGGCTACACCTTC.

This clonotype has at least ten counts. Written as DNA, the CDR3 is TGTGCCAGCACCCCGCGCTCGGGCGGGGAGCTGTTTTTT. This gives the protein CASTPRSGGELFF. This chain links TRBV25-1 with TRBJ2-2; D is ambiguous. The CDR3 runs to 13 residues. CDR1 MGHDK and CDR2 SYGVNS come from the germline V gene. Trimming took off 7 bases at V and 7 bases at J, with 13 bases between the two ends.

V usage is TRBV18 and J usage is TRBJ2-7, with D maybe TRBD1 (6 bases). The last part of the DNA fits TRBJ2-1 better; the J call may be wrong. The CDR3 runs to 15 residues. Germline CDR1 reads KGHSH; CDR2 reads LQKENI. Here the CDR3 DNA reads TGTGCCAGCTCACCGCCGGGACATGGAGACTACGAGCAGTTCTTC. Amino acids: CASSPPGHGDYEQFF.

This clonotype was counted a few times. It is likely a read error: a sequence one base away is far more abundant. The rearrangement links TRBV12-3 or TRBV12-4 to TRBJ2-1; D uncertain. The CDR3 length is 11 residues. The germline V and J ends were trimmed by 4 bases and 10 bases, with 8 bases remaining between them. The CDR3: CASSSIGEQFF. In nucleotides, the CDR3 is TGTGCCAGCAGTTCCATCGGCGAGCAGTTCTTC.

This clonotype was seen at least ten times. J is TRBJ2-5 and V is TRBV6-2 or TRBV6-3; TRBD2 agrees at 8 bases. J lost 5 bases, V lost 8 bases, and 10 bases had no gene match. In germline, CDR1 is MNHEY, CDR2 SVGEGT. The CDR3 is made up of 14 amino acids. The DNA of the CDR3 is TGTGCCAGCGGAGGTACAGGCGGGGGGGAGACCCAGTACTTC. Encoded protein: CASGGTGGGETQYF.

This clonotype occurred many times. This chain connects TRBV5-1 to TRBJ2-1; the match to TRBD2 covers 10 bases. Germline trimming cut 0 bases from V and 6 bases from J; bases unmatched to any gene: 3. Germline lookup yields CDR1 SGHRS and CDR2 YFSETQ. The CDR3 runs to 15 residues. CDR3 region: CASSLVAGGFNEQFF. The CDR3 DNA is TGCGCCAGCAGCTTGGTAGCGGGAGGCTTCAATGAGCAGTTCTTC.

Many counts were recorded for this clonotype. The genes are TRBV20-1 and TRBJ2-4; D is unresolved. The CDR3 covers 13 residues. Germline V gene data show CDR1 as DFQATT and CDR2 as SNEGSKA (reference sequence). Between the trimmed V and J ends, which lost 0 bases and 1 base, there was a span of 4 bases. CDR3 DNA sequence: TGCAGTGCTAGAGAAGGGGCCAAAAACATTCAGTACTTC. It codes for CSAREGAKNIQYF.

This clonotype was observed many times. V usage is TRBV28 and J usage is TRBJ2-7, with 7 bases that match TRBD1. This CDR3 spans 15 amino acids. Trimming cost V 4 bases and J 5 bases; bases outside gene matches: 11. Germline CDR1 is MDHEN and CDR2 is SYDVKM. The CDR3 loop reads CASSSPTGKGDEQYF. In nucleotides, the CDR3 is TGTGCCAGCAGTTCCCCGACAGGGAAGGGTGACGAGCAGTACTTC. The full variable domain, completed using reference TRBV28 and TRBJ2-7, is DVKVTQSSRYLVKRTGEKVFLECVQDMDHENMFWYRQDPGLGLRLIYFSYDVKMKEKGDIPEGYSVSREKKERFSLILESASTNQTSMYLCASSSPTGKGDEQYFGPGTRLTVT.

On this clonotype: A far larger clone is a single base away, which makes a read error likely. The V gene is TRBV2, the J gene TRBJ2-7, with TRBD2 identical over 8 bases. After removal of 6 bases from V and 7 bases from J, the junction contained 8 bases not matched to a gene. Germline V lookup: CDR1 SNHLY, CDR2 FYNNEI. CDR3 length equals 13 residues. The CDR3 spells CASRRLTSGEQYF. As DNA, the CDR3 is TGTGCCAGCAGACGATTAACTAGCGGTGAGCAGTACTTC.

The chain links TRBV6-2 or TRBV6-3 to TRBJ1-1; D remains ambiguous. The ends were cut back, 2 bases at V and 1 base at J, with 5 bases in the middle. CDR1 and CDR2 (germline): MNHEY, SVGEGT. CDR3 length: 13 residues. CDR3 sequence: CASSYARNTEAFF. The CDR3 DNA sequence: TGTGCCAGCAGTTACGCAAGGAACACTGAAGCTTTCTTT.

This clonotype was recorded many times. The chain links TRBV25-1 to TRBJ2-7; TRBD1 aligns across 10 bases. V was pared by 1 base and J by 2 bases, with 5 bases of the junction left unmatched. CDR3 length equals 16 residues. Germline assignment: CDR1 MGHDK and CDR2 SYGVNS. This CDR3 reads CASSESPGTGAYEQYF. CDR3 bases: TGTGCCAGCAGTGAATCCCCCGGGACAGGGGCCTACGAGCAGTACTTC.

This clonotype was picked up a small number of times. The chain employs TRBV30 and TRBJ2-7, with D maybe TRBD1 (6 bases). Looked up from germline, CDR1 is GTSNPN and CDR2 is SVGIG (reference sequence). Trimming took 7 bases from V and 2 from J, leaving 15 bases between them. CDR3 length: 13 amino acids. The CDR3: CALNRVGPYEQYF. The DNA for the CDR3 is TGTGCCTTAAACAGGGTTGGGCCCTACGAGCAGTACTTC.

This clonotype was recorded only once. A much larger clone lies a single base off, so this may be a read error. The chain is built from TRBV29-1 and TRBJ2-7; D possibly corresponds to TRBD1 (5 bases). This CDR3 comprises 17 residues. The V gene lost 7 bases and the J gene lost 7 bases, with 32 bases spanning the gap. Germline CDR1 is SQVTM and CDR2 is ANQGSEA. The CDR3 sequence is CSANRLGATSSYNEQYF. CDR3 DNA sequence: TGCAGCGCGAATAGGCTTGGGGCTACGAGCTCCTACAATGAGCAGTACTTC.

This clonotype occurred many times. The CDR3 loop is CASSPEGTGRRTDTQYF. The DNA for the CDR3 is TGCGCCAGCAGCCCCGAGGGGACAGGTCGTCGCACAGATACGCAGTATTTT. The chain has TRBV4-1 and TRBJ2-3; 8 bases are a match to TRBD1. Germline V gives CDR1 MGHRA, CDR2 YSYEKL. The CDR3 loop spans 17 amino acids. J gave up 1 base and V 4 bases, and 10 bases lay outside the gene matches.

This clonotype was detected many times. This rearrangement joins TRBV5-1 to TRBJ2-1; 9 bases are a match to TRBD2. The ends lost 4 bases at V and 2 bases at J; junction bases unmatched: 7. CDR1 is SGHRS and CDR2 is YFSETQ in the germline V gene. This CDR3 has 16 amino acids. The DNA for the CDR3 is TGCGCCAGCAGCAGGTCTCTAGCGGGGCCCTACAATGAGCAGTTCTTC. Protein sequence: CASSRSLAGPYNEQFF.